Shown below are 24 T cell receptor beta chains from a single sample sequenced in a study of cytomegalovirus exposure and HLA in healthy donors (dated by TCRdb to the late 2010s). The receptor library was made with the immunoSEQ multiplex PCR assay. For the multiplex PCR, a mixture combining 60 forward primers for TCR Vbeta segments and 13 reverse primers for TCR Jbeta segments was used. TCRdb limited this immuneACCESS table to in-frame rearrangements with V and J called. A share of clones is missing; checked studies link under half to unresolved V genes, and the rest is unexplained. This sample lists around 140,000 clones; 75% to 85% were detected once. About 1% of the sample is held by the ten biggest clonotypes. Sample: PBMCs. These receptors were obtained from a male donor in good health and CMV-seronegative.

The rearrangement uses TRBV6-1 and TRBJ2-3, with TRBD1 matching 8 bases. Per germline, CDR1 MNHNS and CDR2 SASEGT. The CDR3 runs 15 residues. Losses at the gene ends were 7 bases for V and 4 bases for J; bases not matched to a gene: 10. CDR3 protein: CASTRRTGFADTQYF. The CDR3 bases are TGTGCCAGCACGAGGCGGACAGGGTTTGCAGATACGCAGTATTTT.

The rearrangement links TRBV19 to TRBJ2-3; 9 positions match TRBD2. The CDR3 has 17 residues. V shed 3 bases and J 3 bases; nucleotides not matched to a gene: 10. CDR1 and CDR2 (germline): LNHDA, SQIVND (reference sequence). The CDR3 loop reads CASSIRRAGGPTDTQYF. CDR3 nucleotides: TGTGCCAGTAGTATTCGGCGAGCGGGGGGTCCAACAGATACGCAGTATTTT.

The chain uses TRBV9 and TRBJ1-6; 8 positions agree with TRBD1. CDR1 SGDLS and CDR2 YYNGEE come from the germline V gene. The CDR3 length is 15 residues. V gave up 3 bases and J gave up 5 bases; unmatched junction bases: 4. The CDR3 loop is CASSASGQDNSPLHF. Here the CDR3 DNA reads TGTGCCAGCAGCGCATCGGGACAGGATAATTCACCCCTCCACTTT.

The chain links TRBV6-5 to TRBJ1-6; D call uncertain. Germline CDR1 reads MNHEY; CDR2 reads SVGAGI. Deletions cut 9 bases from V and 10 bases from J, with 13 bases between. This CDR3 has 12 amino acids. The CDR3 DNA follows: TGTGCCAGTCGCACCCTGCGGTCACCCCTCCACTTT. It codes for CASRTLRSPLHF.

This clone was detected a few times. The chain couples TRBV7-9 to TRBJ1-1, with D possibly being TRBD1 (6 bases). With 1 base removed from V and 0 bases from J, the gap between germline ends came to 15 bases. The CDR3 totals 17 residues. Germline CDR1 and CDR2: SEHNR and FQNEAQ (reference sequence). The CDR3 DNA reads as TGTGCCAGCAGCTTAGGGGACACCGGGGACATGAACACTGAAGCTTTCTTT. This sequence encodes CASSLGDTGDMNTEAFF.

The chain recombines TRBV7-9 with TRBJ1-2, with D possibly TRBD1 on 5 matching bases. The CDR3 extends over 14 amino acids. Germline CDR1 is SEHNR and CDR2 is FQNEAQ (reference sequence). V lost 5 bases, J lost 3 bases, and 13 bases lay in between. The CDR3 region is CASSPPVGDYGYTF. The CDR3 DNA follows: TGTGCCAGCAGCCCCCCGGTAGGGGACTATGGCTACACCTTC.

The chain employs TRBV7-2 and TRBJ1-5, with D unclear. The germline V gene has CDR1 SGHTA and CDR2 FQGNSA. The CDR3 covers 12 residues. V lost 1 base to trimming and J lost 7 bases, with 5 bases between them. Written as DNA, the CDR3 is TGTGCCAGCAGCTTAGGCGGCCAGCCCCAGCATTTT. Amino acids: CASSLGGQPQHF.

CDR3 sequence reads: CASSVAPRTVMNTEAFF. CDR3 nucleotide sequence: TGTGCCAGCAGCGTAGCACCCCGGACAGTAATGAACACTGAAGCTTTCTTT. This rearrangement joins TRBV9 to TRBJ1-1; tentative D call: TRBD1 (6 bases). This CDR3 spans 17 amino acids. From germline, CDR1 is SGDLS and CDR2 YYNGEE. The V and J ends lost 0 bases and 0 bases respectively, with 15 bases between them.

This sequence joins TRBV27 and TRBJ2-6; TRBD2 aligns across 7 bases. This CDR3 comprises 16 residues. CDR1 and CDR2 from the germline V gene are MNHEY and SMNVEV (reference sequence). After removal of 6 bases from V and 1 base from J, the junction contained 6 bases not matched to a gene. CDR3 DNA: TGTGCCAGCAGACCATCGGGGGGTTCTGGGGCCAACGTCCTGACTTTC. Encoded protein: CASRPSGGSGANVLTF.

This clone was seen only a few times. The chain carries TRBV6-7 and TRBJ1-5; 7 bases map to TRBD1. TRBV6-7 is assigned to the ORF class and has an uncertain function. The CDR3 extends over 16 amino acids. The J segment lost 6 bases and the V segment lost 2 bases, leaving 10 bases of the junction unmatched. CDR3 amino acids: CASSYRGGVEVQPQHF. In DNA form, the CDR3 reads TGTGCCAGCAGTTACCGAGGGGGCGTGGAGGTTCAGCCCCAGCATTTT.

The chain uses TRBV19 and TRBJ1-3; weak D call: TRBD1 (6 bases). Germline V gives CDR1 LNHDA, CDR2 SQIVND (reference sequence). Deletions cut 9 bases from V and 7 bases from J, with 19 bases between. The CDR3 runs 14 residues. The CDR3 sequence is CASRMTGLRNTIYF. CDR3 bases: TGTGCCAGCCGAATGACAGGACTCAGGAACACCATATATTTT.

J is TRBJ1-4 and V is TRBV19; D gene ambiguous. Germline V CDR1 and CDR2: LNHDA, SQIVND (reference sequence). This CDR3 is built from 11 residues. V lost 3 bases to trimming and J lost 12 bases, with 8 bases between them. For the CDR3, the DNA is TGTGCCAGTAGTATCGCCCGGGAACTGTTTTTT. This encodes CASSIARELFF.

In regard to this clone: A junction end diverges from the germline sequence, so it may reflect a read error. The chain uses TRBV7-7 and TRBJ2-5; the match to TRBD1 covers 8 bases. Germline V gives CDR1 SSHAT, CDR2 FNYEAQ (reference sequence). This CDR3 region has 14 residues. CDR3 DNA: TGTGCTAGCAGCTTTCAGGGGGCACAAGAGACCCAGTACTTC. As protein: CASSFQGAQETQYF. The complete variable domain, with remaining parts taken from reference TRBV7-7 and TRBJ2-5, reads GAGVSQSPRYKVTKRGQDVTLRCDPISSHATLYWYQQALGQGPEFLTYFNYEAQPDKSGLPSDRFSAERPEGSISTLTIQRTEQRDSAMYRCASSFQGAQETQYFGPGTRLLVL.

This clone was seen more than once but under ten times. The CDR3 here is CASSIKLGGFQETQYF. Here the CDR3 DNA reads TGTGCCAGCAGCATTAAGCTCGGGGGTTTCCAAGAGACCCAGTACTTC. This chain joins TRBV7-9 and TRBJ2-5; TRBD2 is a possible D gene (6 bases). The CDR3 is made up of 16 amino acids. From germline, CDR1 is SEHNR and CDR2 FQNEAQ (reference sequence). The ends were cut back, 5 bases at V and 1 base at J, with 17 bases in the middle.

The table lists this clone with a count of one. The genes are TRBV9 and TRBJ2-3, with D tentatively TRBD1 (6 bases). This CDR3 is built from 15 residues. V lost 0 bases and J lost 6, with 14 bases in between. Germline-derived CDR1 and CDR2 are SGDLS and YYNGEE. CDR3 DNA: TGTGCCAGCAGCGTAGTTGGGTCAGGGGCTGATACGCAGTATTTT. It is translated as CASSVVGSGADTQYF.

The chain carries TRBV5-1 and TRBJ2-5, with a possible D match to TRBD2 (5 bases). V lost 4 bases and J lost 5, with 21 bases in between. This CDR3 has 16 residues. Germline assignment: CDR1 SGHRS and CDR2 YFSETQ. The CDR3 here is CASSPALNSDHETQYF. DNA for the CDR3: TGCGCCAGCAGCCCAGCCCTAAATAGCGATCACGAGACCCAGTACTTC.

The chain carries TRBV4-1 and TRBJ1-1; no firm D call. Trimming removed 0 bases at V and 4 bases at J, with 9 bases between. The length of the CDR3 is 14 residues. Germline CDR1 is MGHRA and CDR2 is YSYEKL. The DNA of the CDR3 is TGCGCCAGCAGCCAAGAGAGGGAGAGCACTGAAGCTTTCTTT. Protein product: CASSQERESTEAFF.

The chain employs TRBV30 and TRBJ2-1, with unresolved D. V shed 1 base and J shed 5 bases, with 15 bases lying between them. The CDR3 extends over 15 amino acids. The germline V gene has CDR1 GTSNPN and CDR2 SVGIG (reference sequence). The CDR3 sequence: CAWSGGAWVNNEQFF. The CDR3 nucleotides are TGTGCCTGGAGTGGAGGAGCGTGGGTAAACAATGAGCAGTTCTTC.

The chain combines TRBV25-1 with TRBJ1-1, with 11 bases identical to TRBD1. From germline, CDR1 is MGHDK and CDR2 SYGVNS. The CDR3 is 16 residues long. The V and J ends lost 2 bases and 6 bases, in that order; junction bases with no gene match: 8. As DNA, the CDR3 is TGTGCCAGCAGTGAACGGACAGGGGGCGGTTTCGCTGAAGCTTTCTTT. Translating it yields CASSERTGGGFAEAFF.

This rearrangement joins TRBV19 to TRBJ2-2; TRBD2 matches 9 bases. The CDR3 length is 18 residues. Germline lookup yields CDR1 LNHDA and CDR2 SQIVND (reference sequence). The V gene end was trimmed by 2 bases and the J gene end by 2 bases; junction bases not matched to a gene: 9. CDR3 sequence: CASSISPQRGANTGELFF. CDR3 bases: TGTGCCAGTAGTATATCCCCCCAGCGGGGGGCCAACACCGGGGAGCTGTTTTTT.

The V and J genes are TRBV9 and TRBJ1-5, with TRBD1 identical over 9 bases. J gave up 5 bases and V 10 bases, and 10 bases lay outside the gene matches. The V gene's germline CDR1 is SGDLS and CDR2 YYNGEE. The CDR3 spans 14 residues. The CDR3 spells CASGTGQGYQPQHF. DNA for the CDR3: TGTGCCTCCGGTACGGGACAGGGTTATCAGCCCCAGCATTTT.

The CDR3 sequence is CASGVPGTGARGPQHF. The DNA for the CDR3 is TGTGCCAGTGGGGTCCCCGGGACAGGGGCCCGCGGGCCCCAGCATTTT. The rearrangement joins TRBV19 to TRBJ1-5, with 10 bases matching TRBD1. The CDR3 is 16 amino acids. Trimming removed 8 bases from V and 9 bases from J; junction bases left unmatched: 16. The germline CDR1 and CDR2 sequences are LNHDA and SQIVND (reference sequence).

V gene TRBV27 combines with J gene TRBJ2-7; D gene uncertain. The V and J ends lost 5 bases and 3 bases respectively, with 17 bases between them. Germline loops: CDR1 MNHEY, CDR2 SMNVEV (reference sequence). The CDR3 length is 15 residues. The CDR3 reads CASSQLRSEVYEQYF. CDR3 nucleotide sequence: TGTGCCAGCAGTCAATTACGCTCTGAGGTCTACGAGCAGTACTTC.

The rearrangement uses TRBV6-5 and TRBJ1-1; 10 nucleotides align to TRBD1. CDR3 length equals 14 residues. Looked up from germline, CDR1 is MNHEY and CDR2 is SVGAGI. The ends lost 6 bases at V and 5 bases at J; junction bases unmatched: 6. CDR3 nucleotide sequence: TGTGCCAGCAGAAAGGACAGGGGGAGGACTGAAGCTTTCTTT. Its protein product is CASRKDRGRTEAFF.